The clone carrying this TCR beta chain was seen a handful of times. The entry originates in a study of T cells after yellow fever vaccination. TCRdb processed the 5' RACE reads anew with MiXCR; each CDR3 protein has one entry. The table records 500,000 to 650,000 distinct CDR3 sequences, around an eighth of them present only once. This CDR3 has 16 residues. V gave up 0 bases and J gave up 7 bases; unmatched junction bases: 4. Sample: PBMCs, taken on the day of the yellow fever booster vaccination. The sequence came from a man aged 30-40 years who received the YFV17D yellow fever vaccine. The chain is built from TRBV23-1 and TRBJ2-1, with TRBD2 matching 12 bases. TRBV23-1 is treated as an ORF (open reading frame) with a function not yet certain. The CDR3 is CASSQSLAGGCNEQFF. In DNA, the CDR3 is TGCGCCAGCAGTCAATCGCTAGCGGGAGGGTGTAATGAGCAGTTCTTC.